The entry that follows covers one T cell receptor beta chain sequence. The table lists this clone with a few counts. Its binding antigen is unknown. The junction departs from germline at one end; a sequencing error may be responsible. The data were obtained in a study of CD8+ T cells in alopecia areata (dated by TCRdb to about 2018). In terms of the full investigation: The treated patients, all with moderate-to-severe alopecia areata, were enrolled in an open-label pilot trial of oral tofacitinib given at 5 to 10 mg twice daily. Tofacitinib was given for 6 to 18 months, followed by 6 months of follow-up off drug to assess delayed response and recurrence. The SALT score, which quantifies the percentage of affected scalp surface area, was used to measure disease severity in treated patients. To study T cell clonal expansion in alopecia areata, the researchers applied high-throughput TCRbeta sequencing to both the C3H/HeJ mouse model and human patients. Human TCRbeta sequencing covered scalp tissue and sorted CD4+ and CD8+ peripheral blood T cells from patchy and totalis/universalis alopecia areata patients and healthy controls. Biopsies were taken from tofacitinib-treated patients at baseline and again at 4 and 24 weeks into treatment, and several of those patients also had a later scalp biopsy. Scalp clonality was compared among normal scalp (n=4), patchy alopecia areata scalp (n=8), and alopecia totalis/universalis scalp (n=8). RNA was obtained with the PAXgene miRNA kit for fixed scalp, the miRNeasy kit for PBMCs, and the RNeasy kit for mouse skin. TCRbeta CDR3 regions were amplified by immunoSEQ multiplex PCR using 35 Vbeta forward and 13 Jbeta reverse primers.

What the work shows at the level of the full study, not this receptor alone: Because the treated cohort was small and had just a single nonresponder, larger studies are needed to establish links between baseline CD8+ expansion and response. During tofacitinib treatment, many expanded lesional clones remained in scalp and blood, and this persistence may partly explain relapse after treatment is stopped. Higher clonality and more expanded CD8+ clones were observed in lesional scalp than in normal scalp, particularly in alopecia totalis/universalis, a finding suggestive of antigenic drive. Unlike mouse skin, which is dominated by gammadelta T cells, normal human skin has resident alphabeta T cells that are also sequenced, and this complicates analysis of the scalp TCR repertoire. Tofacitinib significantly decreased scalp clonality and the number of expanded CD8+ clones among the top 100 scalp clones. Shared TCR sequences between patients were less evident than in mice, which may be partly attributable to HLA diversity in the patient population.

What this sample's time point label stands for: less than 30 weeks on oral tofacitinib. In the paper's terms, the treatment or condition label means: oral pan-JAK inhibitor, 5-10 mg twice daily. Lesional scalp punch biopsies and peripheral blood were obtained from alopecia areata patients. PBMCs were isolated by density centrifugation and stained for CD3, CD4 and CD8, after which CD4+ and CD8+ T cells were sorted on a FACSAria. The library came from the immunoSEQ multiplex PCR assay. For TCR sequencing, RNA was extracted from every sample and reverse transcribed into cDNA to serve as template. First-strand cDNA was synthesized using SuperScript III with a 2:1 mix of oligo-dT and random hexamers. A synthetic immune receptor repertoire was used to assess amplification bias, and residual bias was removed computationally. The authors' pipeline ran thus. Raw reads were preprocessed to remove errors, and CDR3 was defined by IMGT conventions from the conserved cysteine to phenylalanine. Clonality was computed as 1 minus the Shannon entropy, with the entropy normalized by log2 of the number of productive unique TCRs. CD4 or CD8 identity of scalp clones was inferred by cross-referencing scalp TCRbeta sequences with sorted blood CD4 and CD8 repertoires. TCRdb mirrors the immuneACCESS table, restricted to in-frame sequences. Some clones are absent from its copies; in checked studies, under half trace to an unresolved V gene, and the reason for the others is unknown. That table gives V, J and clone size, and the DNA gave D and trimming. The sample profile shows 190,000 or so clones; about 60% of them were found once. The ten largest clones represent around 13% of the sample.

There are 19 amino acids in the CDR3, from cysteine to phenylalanine inclusive. The sequence is cut down to CDR3 DNA, 57 bases in frame from base 1. Based on the germline V gene, the CDR1 and CDR2 sequences are SQVTM and ANQGSEA. The sequence joins TRBV29-1 to TRBJ2-5, with a tentative D call of TRBD1 or TRBD2, each matching 6 bases. The sequence came from a human donor with alopecia areata. This specimen consisted of CD8+ T cells sorted from blood, obtained at week 24, from a patient treated with tofacitinib. The DNA is as follows: TGCAGCGTGGAAGGGGTACAGTCTTCGGACGGGGGCCGGGGAGAGACCCAGTACTTC. It is translated as CSVEGVQSSDGGRGETQYF. The variable domain in full, with residues beyond the CDR3 obtained from the reference TRBV29-1 and TRBJ2-5 genes, is SAVISQKPSRDICQRGTSLTIQCQVDSQVTMMFWYRQQPGQSLTLIATANQGSEATYESGFVIDKFPISRPNLTFSTLTVSNMSPEDSSIYLCSVEGVQSSDGGRGETQYFGPGTRLLVL.